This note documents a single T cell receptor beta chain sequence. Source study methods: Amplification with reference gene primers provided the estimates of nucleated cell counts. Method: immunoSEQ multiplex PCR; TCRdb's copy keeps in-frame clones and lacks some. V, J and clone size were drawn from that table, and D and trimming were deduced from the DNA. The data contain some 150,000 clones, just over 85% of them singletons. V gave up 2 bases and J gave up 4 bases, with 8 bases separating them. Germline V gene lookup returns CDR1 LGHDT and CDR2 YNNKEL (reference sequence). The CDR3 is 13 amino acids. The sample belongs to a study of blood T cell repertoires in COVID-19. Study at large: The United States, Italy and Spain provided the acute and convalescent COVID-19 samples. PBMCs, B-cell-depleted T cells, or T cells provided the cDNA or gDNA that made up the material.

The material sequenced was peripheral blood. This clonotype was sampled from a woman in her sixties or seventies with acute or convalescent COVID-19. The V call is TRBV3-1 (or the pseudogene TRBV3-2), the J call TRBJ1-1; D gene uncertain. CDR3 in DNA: TGTGCCAGCAGCCAACTGGAGGGCACTGAAGCTTTCTTT. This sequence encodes CASSQLEGTEAFF.